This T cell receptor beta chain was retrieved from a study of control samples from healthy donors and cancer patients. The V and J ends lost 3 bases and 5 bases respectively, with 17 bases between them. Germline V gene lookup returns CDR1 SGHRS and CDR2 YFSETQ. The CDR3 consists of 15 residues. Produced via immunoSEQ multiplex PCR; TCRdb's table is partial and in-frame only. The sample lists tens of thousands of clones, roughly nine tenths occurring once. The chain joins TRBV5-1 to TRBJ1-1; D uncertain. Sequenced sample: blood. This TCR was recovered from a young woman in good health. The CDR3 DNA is TGCGCCAGCAGCTCGTGGACCCGGGGAGGGACTGAAGCTTTCTTT. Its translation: CASSSWTRGGTEAFF.